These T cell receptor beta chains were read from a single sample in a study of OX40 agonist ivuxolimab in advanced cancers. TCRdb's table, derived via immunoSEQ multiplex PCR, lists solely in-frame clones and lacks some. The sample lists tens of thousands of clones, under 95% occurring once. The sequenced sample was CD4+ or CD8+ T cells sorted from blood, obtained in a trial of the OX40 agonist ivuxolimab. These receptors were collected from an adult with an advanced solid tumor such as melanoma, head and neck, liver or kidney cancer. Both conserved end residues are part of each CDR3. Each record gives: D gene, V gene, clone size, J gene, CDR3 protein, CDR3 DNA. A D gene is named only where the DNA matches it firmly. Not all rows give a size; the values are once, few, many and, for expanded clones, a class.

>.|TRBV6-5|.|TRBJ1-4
CADEISRSEKLFF
TGTGCCGATGAAATAAGTAGAAGTGAAAAACTGTTTTTT
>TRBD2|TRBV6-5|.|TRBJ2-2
CASSRAGGNTGELFF
TGTGCCAGCAGTCGAGCGGGAGGGAACACCGGGGAGCTGTTTTTT
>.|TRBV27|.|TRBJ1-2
CASSIRTGSGYTF
TGTGCCAGCAGTATTCGAACAGGGAGCGGCTACACCTTC
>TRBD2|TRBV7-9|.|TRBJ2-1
CASRNGGGSDPYNEQFF
TGTGCCAGCAGAAACGGCGGGGGGTCGGATCCCTACAATGAGCAGTTCTTC
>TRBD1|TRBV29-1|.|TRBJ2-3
CSPRDRYTDTQYF
TGCAGCCCACGGGACAGGTACACAGATACGCAGTATTTT
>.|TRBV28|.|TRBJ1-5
CASSRGGQPQHF
TGTGCCAGCAGTAGGGGGGGGCAGCCCCAGCATTTT
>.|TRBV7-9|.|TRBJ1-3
CASSSTGSGNTIYF
TGTGCCAGCAGCTCGACAGGCTCTGGAAACACCATATATTTT
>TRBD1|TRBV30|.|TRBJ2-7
CAWSVRQGVDEQYF
TGTGCCTGGAGTGTAAGACAGGGGGTCGACGAGCAGTACTTC
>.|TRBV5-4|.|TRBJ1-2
CASSLEGRPSDGYTF
TGTGCCAGCAGCTTGGAGGGACGTCCATCGGATGGCTACACCTTC
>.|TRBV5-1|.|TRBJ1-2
CASSLGRASYGYTF
TGCGCCAGCAGCTTGGGTAGGGCCTCCTATGGCTACACCTTC
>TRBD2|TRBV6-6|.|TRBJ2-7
CASSYSGRGENEQYF
TGTGCCAGCAGTTACTCGGGGAGGGGAGAGAACGAGCAGTACTTC
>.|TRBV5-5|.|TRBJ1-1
CASSLRFGHRTEAFF
TGTGCCAGCAGCTTACGGTTTGGCCACAGGACTGAAGCTTTCTTT
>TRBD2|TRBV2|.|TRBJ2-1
CASSGSLAGYNEQFF
TGTGCCAGCAGTGGAAGTCTAGCGGGTTACAATGAGCAGTTCTTC
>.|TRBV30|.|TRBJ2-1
CAWSERREQFF
TGTGCCTGGAGTGAAAGACGAGAGCAGTTCTTC
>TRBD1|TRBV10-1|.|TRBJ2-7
CASSESTLGVGQGTEQYF
TGCGCCAGCAGTGAGTCAACTCTTGGTGTGGGACAGGGAACCGAGCAGTACTTC
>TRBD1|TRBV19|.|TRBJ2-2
CAAQQGATGELFF
TGTGCCGCCCAACAGGGGGCCACCGGGGAGCTGTTTTTT
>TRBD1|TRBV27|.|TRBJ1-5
CASSLYRGPDQPQHF
TGTGCCAGCAGTTTATACAGGGGGCCCGATCAGCCCCAGCATTTT
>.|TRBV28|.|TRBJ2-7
CASKAGLDYEQYF
TGTGCCAGCAAGGCAGGGTTGGACTACGAGCAGTACTTC
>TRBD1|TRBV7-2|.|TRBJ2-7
CASSYTGTGPYEQYF
TGTGCCAGCAGCTACACCGGGACAGGGCCCTACGAGCAGTACTTC
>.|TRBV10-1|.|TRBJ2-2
CASSESWNTGELFF
TGCGCCAGCAGTGAGTCGTGGAACACCGGGGAGCTGTTTTTT
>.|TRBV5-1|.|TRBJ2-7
CASSLARAHEQYF
TGCGCCAGCAGCTTGGCCAGGGCCCACGAGCAGTACTTC
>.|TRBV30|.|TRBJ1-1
CAWSGGILGLEAFF
TGTGCCTGGAGTGGCGGGATCCTGGGCCTTGAAGCTTTCTTT
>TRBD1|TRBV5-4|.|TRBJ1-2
CATLVRGGYTF
TGTGCCACCCTAGTCAGGGGGGGCTACACCTTC
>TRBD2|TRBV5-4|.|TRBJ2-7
CASSLSGRAGEQYF
TGTGCCAGCAGCTTAAGCGGGAGGGCCGGAGAGCAGTACTTC
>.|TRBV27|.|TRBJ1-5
CASSQRGSNQPQHF
TGTGCCAGCAGCCAGAGGGGGAGCAATCAGCCCCAGCATTTT
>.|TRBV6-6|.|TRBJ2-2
CASRSAAANTGELFF
TGTGCCAGCAGGTCGGCAGCCGCGAACACCGGGGAGCTGTTTTTT
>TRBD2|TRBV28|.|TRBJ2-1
CASSLSGRETDEQFF
TGTGCCAGCAGTTTAAGCGGGAGGGAGACGGATGAGCAGTTCTTC
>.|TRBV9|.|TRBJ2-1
CASSHSEGSSYNEQFF
TGTGCCAGCTCCCATTCGGAGGGGAGCTCCTACAATGAGCAGTTCTTC
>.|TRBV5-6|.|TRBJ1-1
CASSLGSWGHHTEAFF
TGTGCCAGCAGCTTGGGATCCTGGGGACACCACACTGAAGCTTTCTTT
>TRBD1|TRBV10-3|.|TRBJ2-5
CANSPGQGSMETQYF
TGTGCCAACAGCCCGGGACAGGGATCAATGGAGACCCAGTACTTC
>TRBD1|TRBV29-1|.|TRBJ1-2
CSVSGQEAAHGYTF
TGCAGCGTTTCGGGACAGGAGGCGGCTCATGGCTACACCTTC
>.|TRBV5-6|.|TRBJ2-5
CASSLDLGAETQYF
TGTGCCAGCAGCTTGGACCTAGGGGCGGAGACCCAGTACTTC
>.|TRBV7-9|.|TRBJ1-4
CASSSGRQGGEKLFF
TGTGCCAGCAGCTCCGGGAGGCAGGGTGGCGAAAAACTGTTTTTT
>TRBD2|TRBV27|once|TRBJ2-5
CASSLYPGLALETQYF
TGTGCCAGCAGTTTATACCCTGGACTAGCTCTGGAGACCCAGTACTTC
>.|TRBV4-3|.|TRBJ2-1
CASSQEYAGSDYNEQFF
TGCGCCAGCAGCCAAGAGTACGCGGGATCTGACTACAATGAGCAGTTCTTC
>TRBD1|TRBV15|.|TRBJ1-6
CATDEGGTAFFNSPLHF
TGTGCCACAGACGAGGGCGGGACAGCCTTTTTTAATTCACCCCTCCACTTT
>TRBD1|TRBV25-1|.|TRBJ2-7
CASSRNRDSLYEQYF
TGTGCCAGCAGCCGAAACCGGGACAGCCTCTACGAGCAGTACTTC
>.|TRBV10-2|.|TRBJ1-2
CASLGLRQFNYGYTF
TGCGCCAGCCTCGGTCTAAGACAGTTTAACTATGGCTACACCTTC
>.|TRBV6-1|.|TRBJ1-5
CASRPSESNQPQHF
TGTGCCAGCAGACCAAGCGAAAGCAATCAGCCCCAGCATTTT
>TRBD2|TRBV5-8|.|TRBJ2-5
CASTLGLAGEGETQYF
TGTGCCAGCACCCTCGGACTAGCGGGAGAGGGGGAGACCCAGTACTTC
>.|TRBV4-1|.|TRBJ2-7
CASSQDFSYEQYF
TGCGCCAGCAGCCAAGACTTTTCCTACGAGCAGTACTTC
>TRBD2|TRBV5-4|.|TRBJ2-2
CASSPGGGGELFF
TGTGCCAGCAGCCCCGGGGGGGGCGGGGAGCTGTTTTTT
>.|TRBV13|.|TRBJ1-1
CASSSRGPEGTEAFF
TGTGCCAGCAGCTCCCGGGGCCCGGAGGGCACTGAAGCTTTCTTT
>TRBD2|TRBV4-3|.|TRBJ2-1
CASSRSHLGGSYYNEQFF
TGCGCCAGCAGCCGTTCGCACCTGGGGGGGTCCTACTACAATGAGCAGTTCTTC
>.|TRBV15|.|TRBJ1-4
CATSRDIWDDENEKLFF
TGTGCCACCAGCAGAGATATCTGGGACGATGAGAATGAAAAACTGTTTTTT
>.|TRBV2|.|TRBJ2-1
CASTDQGEGNNEQFF
TGTGCCAGCACTGACCAGGGGGAGGGGAACAATGAGCAGTTCTTC
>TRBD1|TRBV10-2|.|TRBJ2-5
CASSEAHRGETQYF
TGCGCCAGCAGTGAGGCGCACAGGGGTGAGACCCAGTACTTC
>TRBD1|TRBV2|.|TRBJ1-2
CAVFGQTGEGYTF
TGTGCCGTCTTTGGGCAGACAGGGGAGGGCTACACCTTC
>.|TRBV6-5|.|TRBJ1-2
CASSYSEGRFYGYTF
TGTGCCAGCAGTTACTCGGAGGGGCGCTTCTATGGCTACACCTTC
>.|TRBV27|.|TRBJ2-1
CASRSYNEQFF
TGTGCCAGCCGCTCCTACAATGAGCAGTTCTTC
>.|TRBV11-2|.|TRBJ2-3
CASSSRRGGWSGDTQYF
TGTGCCAGCAGCTCCCGCCGGGGCGGGTGGTCGGGAGATACGCAGTATTTT
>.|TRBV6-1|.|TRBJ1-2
CASSDPTEWGGYTF
TGTGCCAGCAGTGACCCCACAGAGTGGGGGGGCTACACCTTC
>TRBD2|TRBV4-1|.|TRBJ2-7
CASSPDRGGPEQYF
TGCGCCAGCAGCCCGGACCGGGGGGGCCCCGAGCAGTACTTC
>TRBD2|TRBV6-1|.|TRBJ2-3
CASSEPQGAGAYDTQYF
TGTGCCAGCAGTGAACCCCAAGGGGCGGGAGCGTATGATACGCAGTATTTT
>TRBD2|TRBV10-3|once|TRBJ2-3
CAIRTSGITDTQYF
TGTGCCATCAGGACTAGCGGGATTACAGATACGCAGTATTTT
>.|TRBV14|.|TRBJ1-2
CASSQAAGSYGYTF
TGTGCCAGCAGCCAAGCTGCGGGATCCTATGGCTACACCTTC
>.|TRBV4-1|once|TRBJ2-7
CASSQAGTYEQYF
TGCGCCAGCAGCCAAGCAGGCACCTACGAGCAGTACTTC
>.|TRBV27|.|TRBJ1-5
CASSLGQGSNQPQHF
TGTGCCAGCAGTTTAGGTCAGGGGAGCAATCAGCCCCAGCATTTT
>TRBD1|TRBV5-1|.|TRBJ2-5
CASSSGTEETQYF
TGCGCCAGCAGCTCCGGGACAGAAGAGACCCAGTACTTC
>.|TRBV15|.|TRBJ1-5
CATSTSNLVAGNQPQHF
TGTGCCACCAGCACCAGCAACTTAGTGGCAGGGAATCAGCCCCAGCATTTT